The rows below give T cell receptor beta chains drawn from one sample of a study of cytomegalovirus exposure and HLA in healthy donors. Sequencing used immunoSEQ multiplex PCR; TCRdb keeps in-frame clones, though not all of them. The sample consists of some 240,000 clones, about 72% of them appearing once. Sequenced sample: PBMCs. These receptors all stem from a male donor in good health and CMV-seronegative. Both conserved end residues are part of each CDR3. Fields, in order: V gene, J gene, CDR3 protein.

V: TRBV27; J: TRBJ2-4; CDR3: CASSLSTGRSQYF
V: TRBV4-1; J: TRBJ1-1; CDR3: CASSQVGQGLTEAFF
V: TRBV30; J: TRBJ2-5; CDR3: CAFTSETQYF
V: TRBV29-1; J: TRBJ2-2; CDR3: CSVGGRGGELFF
V: TRBV29-1; J: TRBJ2-7; CDR3: CSVGGGYEQYF
V: TRBV6-4; J: TRBJ1-2; CDR3: CASSRAGYGYTF
V: TRBV4-1; J: TRBJ2-2; CDR3: CASSQEREWSFFDTGELFF
V: TRBV5-1; J: TRBJ2-6; CDR3: CASSTQGPGANVLTF
V: TRBV9; J: TRBJ2-5; CDR3: CASSVGQSQETQYF
V: TRBV6-5; J: TRBJ2-7; CDR3: CASKTWTGAVYEQYF
V: TRBV6-1; J: TRBJ2-5; CDR3: CASVHFGGRRETQYF
V: TRBV28; J: TRBJ1-5; CDR3: CASSSGHLNQPQHF